This is a list of T cell receptor beta chains from one sample in a study of blood T cells in healthy people across ages. MiXCR was run by TCRdb on the 5' RACE reads, yielding one entry per CDR3 protein. Found here are 1.5 million to 2 million distinct CDR3 sequences, about 50% of them singletons; the top ten hold approximately 2.1%. Sequencing was carried out using blood. The receptors come from a woman in her thirties or forties in good health. The conserved cysteine and the conserved F or W are not part of the CDR3 here. The order of the fields is V gene, CDR3 length, J gene, CDR3 protein.

V gene: TRBV10-3
CDR3 length: 14
J gene: TRBJ1-2
CDR3 protein: AISRSTGGLSDGYT

V gene: TRBV29-1
CDR3 length: 11
J gene: TRBJ1-5
CDR3 protein: SVAGGTEQPQH

V gene: TRBV3-1
CDR3 length: 12
J gene: TRBJ2-1
CDR3 protein: ASGRGHLYNEQF

V gene: TRBV7-9
CDR3 length: 14
J gene: TRBJ1-1
CDR3 protein: ASSANRGGQGTEAF

V gene: TRBV20-1
CDR3 length: 13
J gene: TRBJ2-7
CDR3 protein: SARLAGGSRYEQY

V gene: TRBV2
CDR3 length: 14
J gene: TRBJ1-4
CDR3 protein: ASSPESEGTNEKLF

V gene: TRBV28
CDR3 length: 14
J gene: TRBJ1-4
CDR3 protein: ASSRTGLTTNEKLF

V gene: TRBV7-9
CDR3 length: 10
J gene: TRBJ2-7
CDR3 protein: ASSLSDPRQY

V gene: TRBV5-1
CDR3 length: 12
J gene: TRBJ2-3
CDR3 protein: ASSLVGTTDTQY

V gene: TRBV5-1
CDR3 length: 12
J gene: TRBJ1-1
CDR3 protein: ASSPTTGQEKAF

V gene: TRBV20-1
CDR3 length: 13
J gene: TRBJ2-1
CDR3 protein: SARDRTTRRNEQF

V gene: TRBV4-1
CDR3 length: 13
J gene: TRBJ2-7
CDR3 protein: ASSQGQGIDYEQY

V gene: TRBV5-1
CDR3 length: 12
J gene: TRBJ2-3
CDR3 protein: ASSLSDTTDTQY

V gene: TRBV20-1
CDR3 length: 14
J gene: TRBJ1-6
CDR3 protein: SARDSQDRRNSPLH

V gene: TRBV6-5
CDR3 length: 12
J gene: TRBJ1-6
CDR3 protein: ASSDHRTGSPPH

V gene: TRBV9
CDR3 length: 13
J gene: TRBJ2-3
CDR3 protein: ASSLDQPGTDTQY

V gene: TRBV20-1
CDR3 length: 16
J gene: TRBJ2-6
CDR3 protein: SARVSWDSSSGANVLT

V gene: TRBV7-9
CDR3 length: 14
J gene: TRBJ1-5
CDR3 protein: ASSLGLGVGNQPQH

V gene: TRBV25-1
CDR3 length: 12
J gene: TRBJ1-2
CDR3 protein: ASSGGQGYYGYT

V gene: TRBV9
CDR3 length: 16
J gene: TRBJ2-6
CDR3 protein: ASSVEPDRPDRANVLT

V gene: TRBV19
CDR3 length: 11
J gene: TRBJ1-1
CDR3 protein: ASSDKVNTETF